This entry features one T cell receptor (beta chain) sequence. Its antigen target is currently unknown. No clone much larger than this one lies a single base away; base qualities are absent. Library preparation was by the immunoSEQ multiplex PCR assay. TCR beta CDR3 sequencing was performed on DNA from the cultured, isolated CD4+ T cells. Per the original workflow: Non-productive TCR sequences were removed and reads were trimmed to the CDR3 region, keeping CDR3s of at least 7 amino acids. The MANAFEST web app was used to identify antigen-specific clonotypes by comparing expansion in peptide wells with expansion in reference cultures. Positive clones required FDR<0.05 expansion versus reference and all other wells, odds ratio above 5, and frequency above 0.1% in two replicate wells. A clonotype was defined as cross-reactive if the clonotype was significantly expanded both in SARS-CoV-2 spike wells and in at least one common cold coronavirus spike condition. Levenshtein distance calculated with the stringdist R package was used to assess CDR3 similarity, and unrooted trees were constructed with ape in R 3.6.1. Not all clones reach the TCRdb copy of this immuneACCESS table, which keeps in-frame sequences only. Checked studies attribute under half of the gap to unresolved V genes and leave the rest unexplained. That table supplies the V and J calls and clone size; D and trimming were determined from the DNA. In this sample the table shows tens of thousands of clones, 73% of which occur a single time. The ten largest clones add up to 30% to 40% of the sample.

Looking up the germline V gene yields CDR1 LGHNA and CDR2 YSLEER. V and J lose 3 bases and 1 base, and a span of 7 bases separates them. Measured from the cysteine to the phenylalanine, the CDR3 is 14 residues long. Of all the DNA, just the CDR3 is kept, 42 bases in frame from base 1. This record comes from a study of vaccination effects on CD4 cells after COVID-19 (dated 2022 in TCRdb). At the level of the whole study: Each participant received two doses of an mRNA SARS-CoV-2 vaccine, either BNT162b2 or mRNA-1273. The Oncomine TCR Beta short-read assay on an Illumina iSeq 100 was used to sequence cultures from other donors in the study. Altogether, about 10 COVID-19 convalescent patients and several SARS-CoV-2-naive healthy vaccine recipients made up the full study. Pre-vaccine samples were drawn from a couple of convalescent patients 16 days and one week before the first dose, at 142 and 148 days after COVID-19 diagnosis. The study compared SARS-CoV-2 spike-specific CD4+ TCR repertoires before and after mRNA vaccination in COVID-19 convalescent patients and infection-naive vaccine recipients. The research as a whole found: At late post-vaccination timepoints, both infection-induced and vaccine-induced clones showed marked clonal contraction, consistent with waning T cell responses. The study was limited by a small number of convalescent patients, and early post-infection timepoints were lacking. In convalescent patients, the post-vaccine spike-reactive repertoire was composed mainly of new vaccine-induced clones that were largely distinct from infection-induced clones.

In the ViraFEST assay, PBMC were stimulated with viral peptide pools, and antigen-specific CD4+ T cell clonotypes were then identified by expansion using TCR sequencing. After more than 9 days of culture, CD4+ T cells were isolated with the EasySep CD4+ T cell isolation kit. Convalescent patients had PCR-confirmed SARS-CoV-2 infection between March and December 2020, before Alpha, Beta and Delta variants emerged in the United States. Over 1.5 million PBMC per well were cultured with about 10 ug/ml peptides in IMDM containing 5% human AB serum, roughly 10 IU/ml IL-2 and gentamicin. Half of the culture medium was replaced with fresh IL-2-containing medium on days 3 and 7. Unless otherwise noted, each peptide stimulation condition was cultured in triplicate wells. PBMC were separated from whole blood using Ficoll-Paque Plus gradient centrifugation and were then either cryopreserved at -140C or used fresh. The QIAamp micro DNA kit was used to extract genomic DNA from the cultured CD4+ T cells.

Here the chain combines TRBV4-3 and TRBJ2-1; the D gene lacks a confident call. The specimen comprised CD4+ T cells from PBMCs cultured with a peptide pool, sampled before COVID-19 vaccination. This TCR was recovered from a human donor who had a prior SARS-CoV-2 infection. The CDR3: CASSHRGSYNEQFF. In nucleotides, the sequence is TGCGCCAGCAGCCACCGTGGATCCTACAATGAGCAGTTCTTC.